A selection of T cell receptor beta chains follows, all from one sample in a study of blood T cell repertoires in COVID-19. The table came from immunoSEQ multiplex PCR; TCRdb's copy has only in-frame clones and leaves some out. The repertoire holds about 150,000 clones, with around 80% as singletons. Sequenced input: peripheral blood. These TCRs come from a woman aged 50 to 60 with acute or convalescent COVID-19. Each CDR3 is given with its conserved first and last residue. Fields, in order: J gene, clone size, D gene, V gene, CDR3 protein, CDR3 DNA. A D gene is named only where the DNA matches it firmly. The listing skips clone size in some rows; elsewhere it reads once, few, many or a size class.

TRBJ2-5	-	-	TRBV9	CASSVGSAGAYQETQYF	TGTGCCAGCAGCGTAGGGAGCGCGGGGGCGTACCAAGAGACCCAGTACTTC
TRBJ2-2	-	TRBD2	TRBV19	CASSIDPSGSYTGELFF	TGTGCCAGTAGTATAGACCCTAGCGGGTCTTATACCGGGGAGCTGTTTTTT
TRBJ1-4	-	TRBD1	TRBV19	CASSIVKTGGNEKLFF	TGTGCCAGTAGTATCGTCAAGACAGGGGGGAACGAAAAACTGTTTTTT
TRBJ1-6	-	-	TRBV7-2	CASSPGPINGSPLHF	TGTGCCAGCAGCCCAGGGCCCATCAACGGTTCACCCCTCCACTTT
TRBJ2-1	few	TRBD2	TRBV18	CASSPTSGGVEQFF	TGTGCCAGCTCACCGACTAGCGGGGGTGTCGAGCAGTTCTTC
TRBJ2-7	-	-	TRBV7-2	CASSSNRQEQYF	TGTGCCAGCAGCTCTAATCGACAGGAGCAGTACTTC
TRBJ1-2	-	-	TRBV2	CASSVRSGYGGYTF	TGTGCCAGCAGTGTCCGTTCGGGGTACGGTGGCTACACCTTC
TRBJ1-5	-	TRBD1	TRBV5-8	CASSRDSSNQPQHF	TGTGCCAGCAGCCGGGACAGTAGCAATCAGCCCCAGCATTTT
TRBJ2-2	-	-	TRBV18	CASSPSAGTGELFF	TGTGCCAGCTCACCTTCGGCGGGCACCGGGGAGCTGTTTTTT
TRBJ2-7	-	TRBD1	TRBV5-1	CASSLSAGGNEQYF	TGCGCCAGCAGCTTGTCTGCAGGGGGCAACGAGCAGTACTTC
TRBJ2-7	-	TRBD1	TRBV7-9	CASSLGPGQGHEQYF	TGTGCCAGCAGCTTAGGGCCGGGACAGGGGCACGAGCAGTACTTC
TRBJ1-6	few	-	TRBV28	CASSPDRIGGSPLHF	TGTGCCAGCAGTCCCGACAGGATCGGAGGTTCACCCCTCCACTTT
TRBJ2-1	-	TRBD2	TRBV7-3	CASSLGLAGVWEQFF	TGTGCCAGCAGCTTAGGCCTAGCGGGAGTTTGGGAGCAGTTCTTC
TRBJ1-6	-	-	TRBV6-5	CASSYGSASGSPLHF	TGTGCCAGCAGTTACGGATCCGCGAGCGGTTCACCCCTCCACTTT
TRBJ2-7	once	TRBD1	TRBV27	CATRRDGQGAYEQYF	TGTGCCACCAGAAGGGATGGACAGGGGGCCTACGAGCAGTACTTC
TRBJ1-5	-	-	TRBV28	CASSSQGQPQHF	TGTGCCAGCAGTTCACAGGGCCAGCCCCAGCATTTT
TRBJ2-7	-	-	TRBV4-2	CASSQDRNSGTYEQYF	TGTGCCAGCAGCCAAGATCGTAATAGCGGAACCTACGAGCAGTACTTC
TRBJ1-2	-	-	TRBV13	CASSEDRYGYTF	TGTGCCAGCAGCGAGGACAGATATGGCTACACCTTC
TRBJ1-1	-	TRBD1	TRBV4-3	CASSQDLGQGDFTEAFF	TGCGCCAGCAGCCAAGATTTGGGACAGGGGGACTTCACTGAAGCTTTCTTT
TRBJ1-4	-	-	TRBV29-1	CSVDGGAFTKLFF	TGCAGCGTTGATGGGGGGGCGTTTACAAAACTGTTTTTT
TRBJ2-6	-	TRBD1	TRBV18	CASSLLRDSSLGANVLTF	TGTGCCAGCTCACTCCTCCGGGACAGCTCTCTTGGGGCCAACGTCCTGACTTTC
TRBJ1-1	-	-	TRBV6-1	CASSEQGRTEAFF	TGTGCCAGCAGTGAGCAGGGGCGGACTGAAGCTTTCTTT
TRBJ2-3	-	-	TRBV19	CASSSEVMDTQYF	TGTGCCAGCTCTAGCGAAGTAATGGATACGCAGTATTTT
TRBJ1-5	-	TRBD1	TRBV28	CATRSTGHSNQPQHF	TGTGCCACCAGATCGACAGGGCACAGCAATCAGCCCCAGCATTTT
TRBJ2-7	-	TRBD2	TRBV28	CASRPLAGGPYEQYF	TGTGCCAGCAGACCTCTAGCGGGAGGCCCCTACGAGCAGTACTTC
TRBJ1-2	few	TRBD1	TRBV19	CASLPGTAPRYGYTF	TGTGCCAGTCTGCCTGGGACAGCACCGAGGTATGGCTACACCTTC
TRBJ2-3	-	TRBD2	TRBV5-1	CASRVLAGGTDTQYF	TGCGCCAGCAGAGTACTAGCGGGAGGGACAGATACGCAGTATTTT
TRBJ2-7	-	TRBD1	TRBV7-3	CASSSSGTGLYEQYF	TGTGCCAGCAGCTCATCCGGGACAGGGTTGTACGAGCAGTACTTC
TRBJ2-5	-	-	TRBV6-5	CASSYISGEGETQYF	TGTGCCAGCAGTTACATTTCGGGGGAAGGAGAGACCCAGTACTTC
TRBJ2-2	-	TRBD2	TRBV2	CASSGGRGGSSSGELFF	TGTGCCAGCAGTGGAGGGAGGGGTGGTTCTTCTTCCGGGGAGCTGTTTTTT
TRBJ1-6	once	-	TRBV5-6	CASTGQSFSYNSPLHF	TGTGCCAGCACCGGACAGTCTTTCTCCTATAATTCACCCCTCCACTTT
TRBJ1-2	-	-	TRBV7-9	CASSLAGGRGYTF	TGTGCCAGCAGCTTAGCAGGGGGACGGGGCTACACCTTC
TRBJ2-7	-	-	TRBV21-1	CASSPSDRGGLEQYF	TGTGCCAGCAGCCCCTCGGACAGGGGTGGGTTGGAGCAGTACTTC
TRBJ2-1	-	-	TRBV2	CASSAGPYNEQFF	TGTGCCAGCAGTGCTGGGCCCTACAATGAGCAGTTCTTC
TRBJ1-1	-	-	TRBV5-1	CASSFDWGNTEAFF	TGCGCCAGCAGCTTTGACTGGGGCAACACTGAAGCTTTCTTT
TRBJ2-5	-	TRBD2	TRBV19	CASSKTSGIGETQYF	TGTGCCAGTAGTAAGACTAGCGGGATTGGGGAGACCCAGTACTTC
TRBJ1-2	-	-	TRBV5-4	CASSSHRGRGQSYGYTF	TGTGCCAGCAGCTCCCATCGGGGTAGGGGACAATCTTATGGCTACACCTTC
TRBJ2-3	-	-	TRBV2	CASSLRDTRFSSTDTQYF	TGTGCCAGCAGTCTCCGGGACACAAGATTTTCTAGCACAGATACGCAGTATTTT
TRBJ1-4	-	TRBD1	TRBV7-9	CASSRDRGNEKLFF	TGTGCCAGCAGCCGAGACAGGGGTAACGAAAAACTGTTTTTT
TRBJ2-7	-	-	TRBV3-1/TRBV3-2	CASSQDTDFPYEQYF	TGTGCCAGCAGCCAGGATACAGATTTTCCCTACGAGCAGTACTTC
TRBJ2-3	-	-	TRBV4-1	CASSQSRGATDTQYF	TGCGCCAGCAGCCAATCCCGTGGGGCAACAGATACGCAGTATTTT
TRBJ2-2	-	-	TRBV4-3	CASSQDSRAYTGELFF	TGCGCCAGCAGCCAAGATTCCCGAGCTTACACCGGGGAGCTGTTTTTT
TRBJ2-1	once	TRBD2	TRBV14	CASSQGIHGGIDEQFF	TGTGCCAGCAGCCAAGGGATACACGGGGGGATCGATGAGCAGTTCTTC
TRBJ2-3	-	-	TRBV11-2	CASSLQLGLVTDTQYF	TGTGCCAGCAGCTTACAACTTGGACTGGTAACAGATACGCAGTATTTT
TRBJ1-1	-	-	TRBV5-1	CASSLKDRNTEAFF	TGCGCCAGCAGCTTAAAAGACAGAAACACTGAAGCTTTCTTT
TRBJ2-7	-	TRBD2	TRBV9	CASSVTSGLFYEQYF	TGTGCCAGCAGCGTGACTAGCGGGCTCTTCTACGAGCAGTACTTC
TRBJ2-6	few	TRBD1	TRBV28	CASSLDRGLRSSGANVLTF	TGTGCCAGCAGTTTGGACAGGGGGTTGCGTAGCTCTGGGGCCAACGTCCTGACTTTC
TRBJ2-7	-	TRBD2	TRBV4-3	CASSQSGSFDEQYF	TGCGCCAGCAGCCAGAGCGGGAGTTTCGACGAGCAGTACTTC
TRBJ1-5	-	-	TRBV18	CASSIREGGNQPQHF	TGTGCCAGCTCAATTCGGGAGGGTGGGAATCAGCCCCAGCATTTT
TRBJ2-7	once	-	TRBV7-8	CASSLEASWQGSSYEQYF	TGTGCCAGCAGCTTAGAGGCTTCATGGCAGGGCAGCTCCTACGAGCAGTACTTC
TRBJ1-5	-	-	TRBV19	CASSIPTLGQPQHF	TGTGCCAGTAGTATACCCACCCTCGGTCAGCCCCAGCATTTT
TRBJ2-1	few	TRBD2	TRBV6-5	CASTNSGGGEQFF	TGTGCCAGCACTAATAGCGGGGGGGGTGAGCAGTTCTTC
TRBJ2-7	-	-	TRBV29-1	CSSLTGDSYEQYF	TGCAGCTCCTTGACCGGAGACTCCTACGAGCAGTACTTC
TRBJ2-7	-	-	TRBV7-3	CASSLSTGMGEQYF	TGTGCCAGCAGCTTATCAACGGGAATGGGCGAGCAGTACTTC
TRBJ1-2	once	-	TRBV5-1	CASSLEAGESSNYGYTF	TGCGCCAGCAGCTTGGAGGCAGGGGAAAGCTCCAACTATGGCTACACCTTC
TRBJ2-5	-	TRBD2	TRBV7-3	CASSSRLAGEVETQYF	TGTGCCAGCAGCTCCCGACTAGCGGGAGAAGTAGAGACCCAGTACTTC
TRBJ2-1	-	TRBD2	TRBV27	CATAGGIEQFF	TGTGCCACAGCGGGGGGGATTGAGCAGTTCTTC
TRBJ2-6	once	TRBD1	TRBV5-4	CASSPKGQGTAGANVLTF	TGTGCCAGCAGCCCAAAGGGACAGGGGACGGCTGGGGCCAACGTCCTGACTTTC
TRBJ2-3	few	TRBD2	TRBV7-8	CASSRLLAGDKDTQYF	TGTGCCAGCAGCCGGCTACTAGCGGGAGATAAAGATACGCAGTATTTT
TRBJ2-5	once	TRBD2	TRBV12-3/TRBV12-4	CASSSGGGETQYF	TGTGCCAGCAGTTCAGGCGGGGGGGAGACCCAGTACTTC